Below are 21 T cell receptor beta chains sequenced from a single sample in a study of CD4 and CD8 cells across lung adenocarcinoma regions. In TCRdb, the PCR reads were re-called with MiXCR into one record per CDR3 protein. Here the sample spans 21,000 or so distinct CDR3 sequences, about 50% being singletons. Input material: CD8+ T cells from the center of a lung tumor. These receptors came from a female donor with lung adenocarcinoma. The CD4 and CD8 labels of this study may be unreliable.

On this clonotype: The junction and the germline gene differ at one end; a read error may be behind it. This rearrangement joins TRBV27 to TRBJ2-1; tentative D call: TRBD1 (6 bases). CDR3 length: 16 amino acids. CDR1 is MNHEY, CDR2 SMNVEV, per germline (reference sequence). CDR3 sequence reads: CASSSPETGGTYAQYF. The CDR3 DNA follows: TGTGCCAGCAGCTCTCCGGAGACTGGGGGCACTTATGCGCAGTATTTC.

This clonotype is judged medium-sized. V gene TRBV6-5 combines with J gene TRBJ2-1; 11 bases match TRBD2. The DNA end is a closer match to TRBJ2-5, so the J assignment may be wrong. The CDR3 has 14 residues. Germline CDR1 and CDR2: MNHEY and SVGAGI. Here the CDR3 reads CASKVTSGTETQYF. In nucleotides, the CDR3 is TGTGCCAGCAAAGTGACTAGCGGGACAGAGACCCAGTACTTC.

V gene TRBV10-3 combines with J gene TRBJ2-4; a weak D match, TRBD1 (5 bases). Germline values: CDR1 ENHRY, CDR2 SYGVKD. The CDR3 spans 14 residues. Deletions cut 8 bases from V and 13 bases from J, with 24 bases between. CDR3 in DNA: TGTGCCATCGGCACAGGCGGCAACCAAAACACCCAGTACTTC. Its translation: CAIGTGGNQNTQYF.

The chain is built from TRBV5-1 and TRBJ2-2; possible D gene TRBD2, 5 bases. The CDR3 is 16 residues long. Trimming left V 2 bases short and J 7 bases short, with 18 bases between. CDR1 SGHRS and CDR2 YFSETQ come from the germline V gene. CDR3 sequence: CASSLMGSFGVGELFF. CDR3 bases: TGCGCCAGCAGCTTAATGGGGAGTTTTGGCGTCGGGGAGCTGTTTTTT.

This clonotype was seen at least ten times. The chain combines TRBV10-3 with TRBJ2-5; D not certain. CDR3 length: 12 amino acids. Trimming removed 9 bases from V and 5 bases from J, with 13 bases in between. Germline lookup yields CDR1 ENHRY and CDR2 SYGVKD. CDR3 protein: CAIWAPGETQYF. Here the CDR3 DNA reads TGTGCCATTTGGGCGCCTGGGGAGACCCAGTACTTC.

This clonotype was observed many times. V usage is TRBV6-1 and J usage is TRBJ1-2; TRBD1 might be the D (5 bases). The CDR3 runs 13 residues. Trimming took 8 bases from V and 5 from J, leaving 15 bases between them. In germline, CDR1 is MNHNS, CDR2 SASEGT. CDR3 DNA: TGTGCCAGCGGGGGGACGGAGTCATATGGCTACACCTTC. Protein sequence: CASGGTESYGYTF.

This clonotype was observed many times. V usage is TRBV30 and J usage is TRBJ2-5, with 7 bases matching TRBD2. Germline V lookup: CDR1 GTSNPN, CDR2 SVGIG (reference sequence). CDR3 length equals 16 residues. J gave up 1 base and V 0 bases, and 8 bases lay outside the gene matches. The CDR3 DNA reads TGTGCCTGGAGTGTAGCGCGGGAGAATGGCCAAGAGACCCAGTACTTC. It is translated as CAWSVARENGQETQYF. Together with reference TRBV30 and TRBJ2-5, the CDR3 gives the full variable domain: SQTIHQWPATLVQPVGSPLSLECTVEGTSNPNLYWYRQAAGRGLQLLFYSVGIGQISSEVPQNLSASRPQDRQFILSSKKLLLSDSGFYLCAWSVARENGQETQYFGPGTRLLVL.

This CDR3 reads CASRGCDQNTQYF. As DNA, the CDR3 is TGTGCCAGCAGGGGGTGTGACCAAAACACCCAGTACTTC. The genes are TRBV27 and TRBJ2-4; D remains ambiguous. V lost 6 bases and J lost 13, with 19 bases in between. In germline, CDR1 is MNHEY, CDR2 SMNVEV (reference sequence). The CDR3 is made up of 13 amino acids.

The rearrangement uses TRBV27 and TRBJ2-1, with D tentatively TRBD2 (6 bases). This CDR3 has 15 amino acids. The V gene lost 8 bases and the J gene lost 4 bases, with 18 bases spanning the gap. The germline CDR1 and CDR2 sequences are MNHEY and SMNVEV (reference sequence). The chain's CDR3 is CASRAGPQIYNEQFF. For the CDR3, the DNA is TGTGCCAGCCGGGCGGGACCCCAAATTTACAATGAGCAGTTCTTC.

This clonotype is medium-sized. A junction end diverges from the germline sequence, so it may reflect a read error. The chain uses TRBV6-5 and TRBJ2-1; D possibly corresponds to TRBD2 (6 bases). Germline lookup yields CDR1 MNHEY and CDR2 SVGAGI. This CDR3 contains 10 residues. The CDR3 loop is CASSSTSHYF. The CDR3 bases are TGTGCCAGCAGTTCGACTAGTCACTACTTC.

A single count supports this clonotype. The DNA for the CDR3 is TGTGCCAGCAGTTTCCGGGTGACCCAGTATTTT. Translating gives CASSFRVTQYF. The V call is TRBV12-3 or TRBV12-4, the J call TRBJ2-3; D gene uncertain. The CDR3 has 11 amino acids. Deletions cut 3 bases from V and 12 bases from J, with 10 bases between.

A note on this clonotype: The germline gene is not matched at one end of the junction; a read error may be the cause. V and J are TRBV10-3 and TRBJ2-3, with no clear D. Germline lookup yields CDR1 ENHRY and CDR2 SYGVKD. The CDR3 has 14 residues. Here the CDR3 reads CAALPPRNTDTQYF. The CDR3, as DNA: TGTGCCGCTCTACCTCCCCGGAACACAGATACGCAGTATTTC.

As to this clonotype: A read error may account for a junction end that differs from germline. The rearrangement joins TRBV10-3 to TRBJ2-2, with unresolved D. Germline V gives CDR1 ENHRY, CDR2 SYGVKD. The CDR3 is made up of 15 amino acids. CDR3 DNA sequence: TGTGCCATCAGCGTCCTGGCGGTAAGCACCGGAGAGCAGTTTTTT. Amino acids: CAISVLAVSTGEQFF.

This clonotype is medium-sized by share. The chain recombines TRBV12-3 or TRBV12-4 with TRBJ2-1; no clear D. The CDR3 covers 14 residues. Trimming left V 3 bases short and J 4 bases short, with 10 bases between. CDR3 bases: TGTGCCAGCAGTTTTTCCGATGAATACAATGAGCAGTTCTTC. Translation gives CASSFSDEYNEQFF.

This chain links TRBV6-1 with TRBJ1-2; 8 bases are shared with TRBD1. The trim removed 6 bases at V and 4 bases at J, leaving 4 bases unmatched. CDR1 MNHNS and CDR2 SASEGT come from the germline V gene. This CDR3 is built from 13 residues. DNA for the CDR3: TGTGCCAGCAGAAGGACAGGGCCCTATGGCTACACCTTC. Translating gives CASRRTGPYGYTF.

Details on this clonotype: One junction end disagrees with the germline gene, perhaps due to a read error. The V and J genes are TRBV27 and TRBJ2-3; D call uncertain. Per germline, CDR1 MNHEY and CDR2 SMNVEV (reference sequence). This CDR3 region has 12 residues. In DNA, the CDR3 is TGTGTCAGCAGTCCAGGCACAGATACGCAGTACTTT. Translating it yields CVSSPGTDTQYF.

V usage is TRBV6-5 and J usage is TRBJ2-3; a weak D match, TRBD1 (6 bases). Trimming cost V 4 bases and J 0 bases, with 11 bases left between them. CDR3 length: 15 amino acids. Germline V gene data show CDR1 as MNHEY and CDR2 as SVGAGI. Here the CDR3 reads CASSFSQGSTDTQYF. For the CDR3, the DNA is TGTGCCAGCAGTTTTTCGCAGGGGAGCACAGATACGCAGTATTTT.

The chain is built from TRBV10-3 and TRBJ2-3; D gene uncertain. The CDR3 is 14 residues long. From germline, CDR1 is ENHRY and CDR2 SYGVKD. This CDR3 is CAGIWSPGEDTQYF. CDR3 DNA sequence: TGTGCGGGGATATGGTCTCCTGGGGAAGATACGCAGTATTTT.

Points on this clonotype: At one end the junction does not follow the germline gene, possibly because of a read error. The rearrangement links TRBV27 to TRBJ2-4; either TRBD1 or TRBD2 may supply D (5 bases each). The CDR3 consists of 15 residues. CDR1 is MNHEY, CDR2 SMNVEV, per germline (reference sequence). The CDR3 region is CASGPGLWGTDMQYF. The DNA for the CDR3 is TGTGCCAGCGGCCCGGGGCTGTGGGGAACAGACATGCAGTACTTC.

This chain connects TRBV6-1 to TRBJ2-4; 9 bases match TRBD1. The CDR3 covers 20 residues. Trimming at V came to 4 bases and at J to 0 bases, leaving 16 bases not matched to a gene. CDR1 and CDR2 from the germline V gene are MNHNS and SASEGT. The CDR3 spells CASSGTRGDREALAKNIQYF. The CDR3 coding sequence is TGTGCCAGCAGTGGGACCCGAGGGGACAGGGAGGCTTTAGCCAAAAACATTCAGTACTTC.

The chain uses TRBV6-5 and TRBJ1-1; D gene unclear. V lost 0 bases and J 6 bases, leaving 14 bases between the germline ends. CDR3 length: 15 amino acids. The V gene's germline CDR1 is MNHEY and CDR2 SVGAGI. The CDR3 spells CASSYSSGWSAEAFF. The CDR3 DNA is TGTGCCAGCAGTTACTCGTCCGGGTGGAGTGCTGAAGCTTTCTTT.